A selection of T cell receptor beta chains follows, all from one sample in a study of blood T cells in healthy people across ages. One entry per CDR3 protein results from TCRdb running MiXCR on the 5' RACE reads. The table lists about 1.5 million distinct CDR3 sequences, under 55% of them singletons. Sequencing used blood. These receptors were collected from a woman aged 18-29 years in good health. Both conserved end residues are part of each CDR3. Fields, in order: V gene, J gene, clone size, D gene, CDR3 protein, CDR3 DNA. A D gene is named only where the DNA matches it firmly. A clone size is listed for some rows: how often the clone was seen (once, few, many), or a class if it is expanded.

v_call: TRBV6-2/TRBV6-3
j_call: TRBJ2-3
clone_size: few
d_call: .
cdr3_aa: CASRWTGGGDTQYF
cdr3_nt: TGTGCCAGCAGATGGACAGGAGGGGGAGATACGCAGTATTTT

v_call: TRBV24-1
j_call: TRBJ2-7
clone_size: .
d_call: TRBD1
cdr3_aa: CATGTVTFYEQYF
cdr3_nt: TGTGCCACCGGGACAGTAACGTTCTACGAGCAGTACTTC

v_call: TRBV14
j_call: TRBJ2-7
clone_size: .
d_call: .
cdr3_aa: CASSPRSGAGLKSIEQYF
cdr3_nt: TGTGCCAGCAGCCCTAGATCCGGAGCAGGGTTGAAGTCTATCGAGCAGTACTTC

v_call: TRBV27
j_call: TRBJ2-2
clone_size: .
d_call: TRBD2
cdr3_aa: CASSLWGLAGGRNTGELFF
cdr3_nt: TGTGCCAGCAGTTTATGGGGACTAGCGGGGGGCCGAAACACCGGGGAGCTGTTTTTT

v_call: TRBV11-2
j_call: TRBJ2-1
clone_size: .
d_call: TRBD2
cdr3_aa: CASSYIAGANEQFF
cdr3_nt: TGTGCCAGCAGCTACATAGCGGGAGCCAATGAGCAGTTCTTC

v_call: TRBV24-1
j_call: TRBJ2-3
clone_size: .
d_call: TRBD1
cdr3_aa: CATSAKPGQGTDTQYF
cdr3_nt: TGTGCCACCAGTGCTAAACCCGGACAGGGCACAGATACGCAGTATTTT

v_call: TRBV6-6
j_call: TRBJ2-1
clone_size: .
d_call: TRBD2
cdr3_aa: CASRPSGVYQEQFF
cdr3_nt: TGTGCCAGCAGGCCTAGCGGGGTTTACCAGGAGCAGTTCTTC

v_call: TRBV30
j_call: TRBJ1-5
clone_size: few
d_call: .
cdr3_aa: CASGHNQPQHF
cdr3_nt: TGTGCCAGCGGACACAATCAGCCCCAGCATTTT

v_call: TRBV4-1
j_call: TRBJ2-1
clone_size: few
d_call: .
cdr3_aa: CASSGRSGEYNEQFF
cdr3_nt: TGCGCCAGCAGCGGAAGATCAGGGGAGTACAATGAGCAGTTCTTC

v_call: TRBV28
j_call: TRBJ2-5
clone_size: .
d_call: .
cdr3_aa: CASSLIRGQHYNEQYF
cdr3_nt: TGTGCCAGCAGTTTAATTCGCGGACAGCACTACAATGAGCAGTACTTC

v_call: TRBV4-3
j_call: TRBJ2-7
clone_size: few
d_call: TRBD2
cdr3_aa: CASSQGTSGHYEQYF
cdr3_nt: TGCGCCAGCAGCCAGGGGACTAGCGGCCACTACGAGCAGTACTTC

v_call: TRBV5-1
j_call: TRBJ2-3
clone_size: once
d_call: .
cdr3_aa: CASSLFEGDTQYF
cdr3_nt: TGCGCCAGCAGCTTGTTTGAGGGGGATACGCAGTATTTT

v_call: TRBV7-2
j_call: TRBJ2-7
clone_size: few
d_call: .
cdr3_aa: CASSLGRPEQYF
cdr3_nt: TGTGCCAGCAGCTTAGGCCGCCCAGAGCAGTACTTC

v_call: TRBV7-2
j_call: TRBJ2-7
clone_size: .
d_call: .
cdr3_aa: CASSETVYEQYF
cdr3_nt: TGTGCCAGCAGCGAGACAGTTTACGAGCAGTACTTC

v_call: TRBV4-1
j_call: TRBJ2-1
clone_size: .
d_call: TRBD2
cdr3_aa: CASSLTLTSGSYNEQFF
cdr3_nt: TGCGCCAGCAGCCTTACTCTGACTAGCGGCTCCTACAATGAGCAGTTCTTC

v_call: TRBV6-5
j_call: TRBJ2-5
clone_size: .
d_call: .
cdr3_aa: CASSYGVLQETQYF
cdr3_nt: TGTGCCAGCAGTTACGGGGTCCTACAAGAGACCCAGTACTTC

v_call: TRBV29-1
j_call: TRBJ2-3
clone_size: few
d_call: .
cdr3_aa: CSVDGTDRDADTQYF
cdr3_nt: TGCAGCGTGGACGGGACCGACCGTGATGCGGATACGCAGTATTTT

v_call: TRBV24-1
j_call: TRBJ2-3
clone_size: .
d_call: .
cdr3_aa: CATSDPPLETQYF
cdr3_nt: TGTGCCACCAGTGATCCCCCGCTGGAGACGCAGTATTTT

v_call: TRBV29-1
j_call: TRBJ2-3
clone_size: few
d_call: .
cdr3_aa: CSVLFTDTQYF
cdr3_nt: TGCAGCGTTCTGTTTACAGATACGCAGTATTTT

v_call: TRBV20-1
j_call: TRBJ2-3
clone_size: few
d_call: .
cdr3_aa: CSAERGTDTQYF
cdr3_nt: TGCAGTGCTGAGCGGGGCACAGATACGCAGTATTTT

v_call: TRBV5-1
j_call: TRBJ2-7
clone_size: .
d_call: .
cdr3_aa: CASSLGDISYEQYF
cdr3_nt: TGCGCCAGCAGCCTTGGGGACATCTCCTACGAGCAGTACTTC

v_call: TRBV7-8
j_call: TRBJ2-3
clone_size: .
d_call: TRBD1
cdr3_aa: CASSYLTGADTQYF
cdr3_nt: TGTGCCAGCAGCTATTTGACAGGGGCAGATACGCAGTATTTT

v_call: TRBV4-1
j_call: TRBJ1-1
clone_size: few
d_call: .
cdr3_aa: CASNRGMNTEAFF
cdr3_nt: TGCGCCAGCAACCGGGGAATGAACACTGAAGCTTTCTTT

v_call: TRBV27
j_call: TRBJ2-7
clone_size: .
d_call: .
cdr3_aa: CASSLALASYNEQYF
cdr3_nt: TGTGCCAGCAGTTTGGCTCTAGCCTCCTACAATGAGCAGTACTTC

v_call: TRBV20-1
j_call: TRBJ2-7
clone_size: .
d_call: .
cdr3_aa: CSARDRRRLNIYEQYF
cdr3_nt: TGCAGTGCTAGAGATCGTCGTAGACTCAATATCTACGAGCAGTACTTC

v_call: TRBV14
j_call: TRBJ1-2
clone_size: .
d_call: .
cdr3_aa: CASSQIQGGDGYTF
cdr3_nt: TGTGCCAGCAGCCAAATCCAGGGAGGGGATGGCTACACCTTC

v_call: TRBV12-3/TRBV12-4
j_call: TRBJ1-6
clone_size: .
d_call: .
cdr3_aa: CASRLTGFRSPLHF
cdr3_nt: TGTGCCAGCAGGCTCACAGGTTTTCGTTCACCCCTCCACTTT

v_call: TRBV7-2
j_call: TRBJ2-5
clone_size: .
d_call: .
cdr3_aa: CASSLELGTETQYF
cdr3_nt: TGTGCCAGCAGCTTAGAGCTGGGCACCGAGACCCAGTACTTC

v_call: TRBV7-9
j_call: TRBJ1-5
clone_size: .
d_call: .
cdr3_aa: CASSPRDGVPQHF
cdr3_nt: TGTGCCAGCAGCCCGCGGGACGGGGTCCCCCAGCATTTT

v_call: TRBV7-9
j_call: TRBJ2-3
clone_size: .
d_call: .
cdr3_aa: CAKGGPDTQYF
cdr3_nt: TGTGCCAAAGGGGGGCCGGATACGCAGTATTTT

v_call: TRBV20-1
j_call: TRBJ1-5
clone_size: few
d_call: .
cdr3_aa: CSARAFSNQPQHF
cdr3_nt: TGCAGTGCTAGAGCTTTTAGCAATCAGCCCCAGCATTTT

v_call: TRBV6-2/TRBV6-3
j_call: TRBJ2-7
clone_size: .
d_call: .
cdr3_aa: CASSSPTGGPSYEQYF
cdr3_nt: TGTGCCAGCAGTTCCCCCACCGGGGGGCCCTCCTACGAGCAGTACTTC

v_call: TRBV14
j_call: TRBJ1-2
clone_size: many
d_call: .
cdr3_aa: CASSQDRRGGYTF
cdr3_nt: TGTGCCAGCAGCCAAGACCGGAGAGGTGGCTACACCTTC

v_call: TRBV25-1
j_call: TRBJ1-2
clone_size: .
d_call: TRBD1
cdr3_aa: CASSSTGDRPLSGYTF
cdr3_nt: TGTGCCAGCAGTTCCACAGGGGACAGACCCCTTAGTGGCTACACCTTC

v_call: TRBV25-1
j_call: TRBJ2-1
clone_size: many
d_call: TRBD1
cdr3_aa: CASSERGQGSYNEQFF
cdr3_nt: TGTGCCAGCAGTGAACGCGGACAGGGCTCCTACAATGAGCAGTTCTTC

v_call: TRBV7-2
j_call: TRBJ2-7
clone_size: .
d_call: TRBD1
cdr3_aa: CASSFPGTGTYEQYF
cdr3_nt: TGTGCCAGCAGCTTCCCCGGGACAGGTACCTACGAGCAGTACTTC

v_call: TRBV7-2
j_call: TRBJ2-1
clone_size: .
d_call: .
cdr3_aa: CASSVEAGGGNNEQFF
cdr3_nt: TGTGCCAGCAGCGTAGAGGCTGGGGGCGGAAACAATGAGCAGTTCTTC

v_call: TRBV12-3/TRBV12-4
j_call: TRBJ1-3
clone_size: .
d_call: .
cdr3_aa: CASIAGTFSGNTIYF
cdr3_nt: TGTGCCAGCATCGCCGGGACGTTCTCTGGAAACACCATATATTTT

v_call: TRBV6-7
j_call: TRBJ1-2
clone_size: .
d_call: .
cdr3_aa: CASSYRGSDKGYGYTF
cdr3_nt: TGTGCCAGCAGTTACCGAGGTTCGGACAAGGGGTATGGCTACACCTTC

v_call: TRBV6-2/TRBV6-3
j_call: TRBJ2-7
clone_size: .
d_call: TRBD1
cdr3_aa: CATGQGHTTTYEQYF
cdr3_nt: TGTGCCACTGGACAGGGCCACACTACTACCTACGAGCAGTACTTC

v_call: TRBV6-6
j_call: TRBJ1-5
clone_size: few
d_call: .
cdr3_aa: CASSYGTASNQPQHF
cdr3_nt: TGTGCCAGCAGTTACGGGACGGCTAGCAATCAGCCCCAGCATTTT

v_call: TRBV10-3
j_call: TRBJ2-5
clone_size: many
d_call: .
cdr3_aa: CAISERGSQETQYF
cdr3_nt: TGTGCCATCAGTGAGCGAGGATCCCAAGAGACCCAGTACTTC

v_call: TRBV7-2
j_call: TRBJ2-4
clone_size: .
d_call: TRBD2
cdr3_aa: CASSVEMGREQYF
cdr3_nt: TGTGCCAGCAGCGTAGAGATGGGGAGGGAGCAGTACTTC

v_call: TRBV6-5
j_call: TRBJ1-2
clone_size: .
d_call: .
cdr3_aa: CASSPSSGVLYGYTF
cdr3_nt: TGTGCCAGCAGTCCCAGCTCAGGGGTATTATATGGCTACACCTTC

v_call: TRBV4-3
j_call: TRBJ2-1
clone_size: few
d_call: TRBD1
cdr3_aa: CASSRDRGSIDEQFF
cdr3_nt: TGCGCCAGCAGCCGCGACAGGGGGTCGATAGATGAGCAGTTCTTC

v_call: TRBV4-1
j_call: TRBJ2-7
clone_size: .
d_call: .
cdr3_aa: CASNLQLSSYEQYF
cdr3_nt: TGCGCCAGCAACTTACAACTGAGCTCCTACGAGCAGTACTTC

v_call: TRBV4-3
j_call: TRBJ2-3
clone_size: .
d_call: .
cdr3_aa: CASSQGYRSDTQYF
cdr3_nt: TGCGCCAGCAGCCAAGGGTACCGTTCAGATACGCAGTATTTT

v_call: TRBV7-2
j_call: TRBJ1-5
clone_size: many
d_call: .
cdr3_aa: CASSLEGQPQHF
cdr3_nt: TGTGCCAGCAGCTTAGAAGGCCAGCCCCAGCATTTT

v_call: TRBV6-2/TRBV6-3
j_call: TRBJ2-7
clone_size: few
d_call: .
cdr3_aa: CASSGDDPSDGYEQYF
cdr3_nt: TGTGCCAGCAGTGGGGATGACCCTAGCGACGGATACGAGCAGTACTTC

v_call: TRBV5-8
j_call: TRBJ2-2
clone_size: .
d_call: TRBD1
cdr3_aa: CASSSRAGQGDTGELFF
cdr3_nt: TGTGCCAGCAGCTCCCGAGCGGGACAGGGGGACACCGGGGAGCTGTTTTTT

v_call: TRBV27
j_call: TRBJ2-3
clone_size: .
d_call: TRBD2
cdr3_aa: CASRAGGWDTQYF
cdr3_nt: TGTGCCAGCAGGGCCGGGGGGTGGGATACGCAGTATTTT